One and the same sample provided the 16 T cell receptor beta chains below, sequenced in a study of blood T cell repertoires in COVID-19. Data came from immunoSEQ multiplex PCR; TCRdb stores just in-frame clones and leaves some out. The sample has around 120,000 clones, 80% seen once. The specimen sequenced was peripheral blood. These receptors came from a human donor in a cohort sampled during active COVID-19.

This clone was observed a few times. The chain employs TRBV6-1 and TRBJ1-6; D unresolved. The CDR3 length is 16 residues. V gave up 3 bases and J gave up 5 bases, with 14 bases separating them. The germline V gene has CDR1 MNHNS and CDR2 SASEGT. This chain's CDR3 is CASSDLRQRDNSPLHF. As DNA, the CDR3 is TGTGCCAGCAGTGACTTGAGGCAGCGAGATAATTCACCCCTCCACTTT.

V usage is TRBV2 and J usage is TRBJ1-2; D remains ambiguous. The CDR3 extends over 12 amino acids. V was cut by 0 bases and J by 4 bases, with 3 bases left in between. In germline, CDR1 is SNHLY, CDR2 FYNNEI. DNA of the CDR3: TGTGCCAGCAGTGAAGCCCGCTATGGCTACACCTTC. Its protein product is CASSEARYGYTF.

The chain recombines TRBV2 with TRBJ2-7, with D perhaps TRBD1 (6 bases). The V end lost 8 bases, the J end lost 5 bases, and 13 bases lay between the germline ends. The CDR3 spans 12 residues. Germline-derived CDR1 and CDR2 are SNHLY and FYNNEI. The CDR3 is CASGPPGDEQYF. The CDR3 DNA is TGTGCCAGCGGCCCCCCAGGGGACGAGCAGTACTTC.

This clone was seen a single time. This chain connects TRBV4-1 to TRBJ1-2, with 9 bases fitting TRBD1. The V gene's germline CDR1 is MGHRA and CDR2 YSYEKL. V lost 3 bases, J lost 4 bases, and 12 bases stayed unmatched. The CDR3 has 17 amino acids. CDR3 residues: CASSQPGQGTRSYGYTF. The CDR3 nucleotides read TGCGCCAGCAGCCAGCCTGGACAGGGGACTAGGTCCTATGGCTACACCTTC.

V and J are TRBV4-1 and TRBJ2-7; the match to TRBD2 covers 7 bases. CDR1 is MGHRA and CDR2 is YSYEKL in the germline V gene. The J segment lost 5 bases and the V segment lost 1 base, leaving 5 bases of the junction unmatched. This CDR3 region has 14 residues. CDR3 sequence (DNA): TGCGCCAGCAGCCAAGGGCTAGCGGCGGACGAGCAGTACTTC. This gives the protein CASSQGLAADEQYF.

The chain carries TRBV6-5 and TRBJ2-1; D unresolved. Germline values: CDR1 MNHEY, CDR2 SVGAGI. V lost 5 bases and J lost 0, with 11 bases in between. This CDR3 is 15 amino acids long. CDR3 nucleotides: TGTGCCAGCAGTCCTACTGCGAGCTCCTACAATGAGCAGTTCTTC. Protein product: CASSPTASSYNEQFF.

The chain combines TRBV9 with TRBJ2-1; 7 bases align to TRBD2. After removal of 6 bases from V and 0 bases from J, the junction contained 6 bases not matched to a gene. CDR1 is SGDLS and CDR2 is YYNGEE in the germline V gene. The CDR3 is 15 amino acids. CDR3 sequence (DNA): TGTGCCAGCAACCGCGGCGGGAGCTCCTACAATGAGCAGTTCTTC. Amino acid sequence: CASNRGGSSYNEQFF. The full variable domain, in which reference TRBV9 and TRBJ2-1 provide the parts outside the CDR3, is DSGVTQTPKHLITATGQRVTLRCSPRSGDLSVYWYQQSLDQGLQFLIQYYNGEERAKGNILERFSAQQFPDLHSELNLSSLELGDSALYFCASNRGGSSYNEQFFGPGTRLTVL.

This sequence joins TRBV2 and TRBJ2-7; TRBD1 aligns across 7 bases. The germline gives CDR1 SNHLY, CDR2 FYNNEI. The ends lost 6 bases at V and 3 bases at J; junction bases unmatched: 23. The CDR3 extends over 19 amino acids. CDR3 nucleotides: TGTGCCAGCAGGTGGCCGTTTGCCGGCAGTGGGACAGTGAGCTACGAGCAGTACTTC. Its translation is CASRWPFAGSGTVSYEQYF. The whole variable domain, remainder taken from reference TRBV2 and TRBJ2-7, is EPEVTQTPSHQVTQMGQEVILRCVPISNHLYFYWYRQILGQKVEFLVSFYNNEISEKSEIFDDQFSVERPDGSNFTLKIRSTKLEDSAMYFCASRWPFAGSGTVSYEQYFGPGTRLTVT.

The chain links TRBV27 to TRBJ2-7; possible D gene TRBD1, 6 bases. Germline values: CDR1 MNHEY, CDR2 SMNVEV (reference sequence). Between the trimmed V and J ends, which lost 5 bases and 2 bases, there was a span of 10 bases. The CDR3 loop spans 13 amino acids. The CDR3 loop reads CASSPGQTYEQYF. The CDR3 DNA sequence: TGTGCCAGCAGTCCCGGACAGACCTACGAGCAGTACTTC.

The rearrangement joins TRBV7-2 to TRBJ1-6; D is unclear. Germline CDR1 is SGHTA and CDR2 is FQGNSA. The V end was cut by 2 bases, the J end by 0 bases, with 8 bases between. This CDR3 contains 16 residues. The CDR3 DNA follows: TGTGCCAGCAGCTTACAGACAAACTCCTATAATTCACCCCTCCACTTT. Protein product: CASSLQTNSYNSPLHF.

The chain has TRBV30 and TRBJ1-2; 12 nucleotides agree with TRBD1. The V gene's germline CDR1 is GTSNPN and CDR2 SVGIG (reference sequence). The J segment lost 4 bases and the V segment lost 3 bases, leaving 6 bases of the junction unmatched. This CDR3 spans 15 amino acids. CDR3 region: CAWRRDRGPGYGYTF. The CDR3, as DNA: TGTGCCTGGAGACGGGACAGGGGGCCAGGCTATGGCTACACCTTC.

The chain combines TRBV5-4 with TRBJ2-3; 7 bases are shared with TRBD1. Germline V gene sequence: CDR1 SGHNT, CDR2 YYREEE (reference sequence). The V gene end was trimmed by 0 bases and the J gene end by 1 base; junction bases not matched to a gene: 5. The CDR3 consists of 16 residues. The CDR3, as DNA: TGTGCCAGCAGCTTGGTGTTCGGGACAGGCACAGATACGCAGTATTTT. Encoded protein: CASSLVFGTGTDTQYF.

The chain combines TRBV19 with TRBJ2-3; tentative D call: TRBD2 (6 bases). V was clipped by 7 bases and J by 1 base, with 9 bases between them. The CDR3 is 13 residues long. Germline V gene data show CDR1 as LNHDA and CDR2 as SQIVND (reference sequence). In nucleotides, the CDR3 is TGTGCCAGTAACGGAGGGGGCACAGATACGCAGTATTTT. Its translation: CASNGGGTDTQYF.

The chain uses TRBV6-1 and TRBJ1-1; tentative D call: TRBD1 (5 bases). V was cut by 2 bases and J by 6 bases, with 16 bases left in between. From germline, CDR1 is MNHNS and CDR2 SASEGT. The CDR3 is made up of 15 amino acids. The CDR3 sequence: CASSENRLGAPEAFF. CDR3 sequence (DNA): TGTGCCAGCAGTGAAAATCGGTTAGGGGCCCCTGAAGCTTTCTTT.

This clone has only a few counts. The V call is TRBV5-6, the J call TRBJ2-7; 8 bases fit TRBD1. V gave up 4 bases and J gave up 4 bases; unmatched junction bases: 13. CDR3 length: 16 residues. CDR1 is SGHDT and CDR2 is YYEEEE in the germline V gene. The CDR3 protein is CASSAGQGGAAYEQYF. The CDR3 bases are TGTGCCAGCAGCGCCGGACAGGGAGGAGCAGCGTACGAGCAGTACTTC.

The V gene is TRBV19, the J gene TRBJ1-2; D is possibly TRBD1 (6 bases). The CDR3 extends over 13 amino acids. Germline V gene lookup returns CDR1 LNHDA and CDR2 SQIVND (reference sequence). Between the trimmed V and J ends, which lost 5 bases and 8 bases, there was a span of 15 bases. The CDR3 coding sequence is TGTGCCAGTAGTCAGTTGGGGGCTTGGGGCTACACCTTC. Amino acids: CASSQLGAWGYTF.